This T cell receptor (beta chain) was obtained from a study of response to subunit inactivated influenza vaccine. General study results and limits: Authors suggested each seasonal flu vaccination may recruit only limited numbers of new T cells.

TCRdb re-derived calls from the RT-PCR reads in MiXCR, one entry per CDR3 protein. Among 800,000 or so distinct CDR3 sequences, 20% to 25% were seen once, and the ten largest hold roughly 10%. To note about this clonotype: The antigen is not known.

Germline-derived CDR1 and CDR2 are SEHNR and FQNEAQ (reference sequence). V gave up 6 bases and J gave up 6 bases; unmatched junction bases: 6. The CDR3 extends over 14 amino acids. Here the sequenced sample was PBMCs from blood, taken roughly 5 days after vaccination. The TCR comes from a middle-aged man who received an inactivated influenza vaccine. V usage is TRBV7-9 and J usage is TRBJ2-7, with 12 bases identical to TRBD1. DNA of the CDR3: TGTGCCAGCAGTTCCGGGACAGGGGGCTTCGAGCAGTACTTC. It encodes CASSSGTGGFEQYF.